Described below is a single T cell receptor (beta chain) sequence and its context. No cognate antigen has been identified for it. No much larger clone exists at a distance of one base, and base qualities are not known. Trimming accounts for 2 bases at V and 8 bases at J, while the number of junction bases matched to no gene is 7. The germline V gene encodes CDR1 SGHNT and CDR2 YYREEE (reference sequence). The CDR3 measures 14 amino acids from cysteine to phenylalanine. Only the CDR3 part of the read is kept: 42 bases, read in frame from the first base. This record belongs to a study of cytomegalovirus exposure and HLA in healthy donors (dated by TCRdb to about 2017). A note on the overall study: According to a later analysis, one platform produced both the roughly 130 validation repertoires and the 550 to 800 repertoires of the first cohort. The study was designed to test whether signatures of past pathogen exposure could be identified by cataloging public T cell receptors. In addition to the first cohort of hundreds of subjects, a separate validation cohort of approximately 130 different subjects was used. High-throughput TCR immunosequencing, statistical association of individual TCRs with disease status, and machine learning were combined to predict cytomegalovirus infection status. Study-wide findings and limitations: The classifier was reported to diagnose cytomegalovirus status with high specificity and sensitivity in both the original cohort and the validation cohort. In the study, around 150 TCR beta chains were listed as associated with cytomegalovirus. In vitro tests confirmed that a few of the cytomegalovirus-associated TCR beta chains recognize cytomegalovirus antigens. A later analysis found that TCRs clustered in the first cohort also tended to co-occur in the roughly 120 validation repertoires, with 94% of cluster scores above 0. According to the authors, the approach could potentially be generalized to other disease states and immunological phenotypes. While some public TCRs were present in many individuals, most TCR sequences turned up only very rarely across donors. The validation cohort had no HLA typing available for a later analysis, so co-occurrence within that cohort was assessed over all 120 repertoires.

Libraries were made using the immunoSEQ multiplex PCR assay. The authors processed their data as follows. A statistical classification framework was built for diagnosing cytomegalovirus status from the catalog of TCR beta chain sequences. This immuneACCESS table, as held by TCRdb, lists in-frame sequences with V and J called but not all clones. Of the missing ones, under half trace to an unresolved V gene in checked studies; the others have no known cause. The V and J calls and clone size are taken from that table; D and trimming were inferred from the DNA. The sample records fewer than 150,000 clones, about 80% of which are singletons. Of the sample, roughly 29% is held by the ten largest clones. Separate from the roughly 650-subject first cohort, the validation cohort of about 120 subjects was the group to which the donors belonged.

The specimen was PBMCs. The receptor's source is a man aged 30 to 39 in good health and CMV-seropositive. The V and J segments used are TRBV5-4 and TRBJ2-3, with 8 central nucleotides matching TRBD1. CDR3 reads: CASSLGQGRGTQYF. The bases are TGTGCCAGCAGCTTAGGACAGGGACGGGGTACGCAGTATTTT.